Listed below are T cell receptor beta chains from one sample, sequenced in a study of blood T cell repertoires in COVID-19. Generated by immunoSEQ multiplex PCR, the TCRdb table keeps only in-frame clones and is missing some. The data show tens of thousands of clones, with around nine tenths seen just once and roughly 14% held by the top ten. Sequenced input: peripheral blood. Every receptor here comes from a human donor in a cohort sampled during active COVID-19. The donor label of this sample is uncertain. CDR3s include the opening cysteine and the closing phenylalanine or tryptophan. The D gene is left open where the match is weak. Size is omitted from some rows. Given values are once, few, many or a class for expanded clones.

TRBV3-1/TRBV3-2	-	-	TRBJ1-4	CASSQRQNEKLFF	TGTGCCAGCAGCCAACGCCAGAATGAAAAACTGTTTTTT
TRBV5-1	TRBD1	-	TRBJ1-4	CASSLVGQGTTNEKLFF	TGCGCCAGCAGCTTGGTGGGACAGGGGACTACTAATGAAAAACTGTTTTTT
TRBV7-9	-	-	TRBJ2-7	CASSLSGNEQYF	TGTGCCAGCAGCTTATCAGGGAACGAGCAGTACTTC
TRBV4-1	TRBD1	few	TRBJ2-2	CASSQEAGQGAGGELFF	TGCGCCAGCAGCCAAGAGGCGGGACAGGGGGCGGGCGGGGAGCTGTTTTTT
TRBV18	-	-	TRBJ1-1	CASSPWRGPIMNTEAFF	TGTGCCAGCTCACCATGGAGGGGCCCAATTATGAACACTGAAGCTTTCTTT
TRBV5-6	-	-	TRBJ2-5	CASSFRYQETQYF	TGTGCCAGCAGCTTCCGGTACCAAGAGACCCAGTACTTC
TRBV18	-	-	TRBJ1-5	CASSPLGGRDQPQHF	TGTGCCAGCTCACCACTGGGGGGGCGAGATCAGCCCCAGCATTTT
TRBV5-4	TRBD1	-	TRBJ1-1	CASSLGDRRNTEAFF	TGTGCCAGCAGCTTGGGGGACAGGCGGAACACTGAAGCTTTCTTT
TRBV12-3/TRBV12-4	-	-	TRBJ2-5	CASSFSTQETQYF	TGTGCCAGCAGCTTTTCCACCCAGGAGACCCAGTACTTC
TRBV12-3/TRBV12-4	-	-	TRBJ1-2	CASSLGPYGYTF	TGTGCCAGCAGTTTGGGGCCCTATGGCTACACCTTC
TRBV6-2/TRBV6-3	TRBD2	-	TRBJ2-4	CASSYPIGASGAPLAKNIQYF	TGTGCCAGCAGTTACCCTATAGGGGCTAGCGGGGCGCCTCTAGCCAAAAACATTCAGTACTTC
TRBV9	TRBD1	-	TRBJ2-1	CASSDDRVNYNEQFF	TGTGCCAGCAGCGACGACAGGGTAAATTACAATGAGCAGTTCTTC
TRBV6-6	TRBD1	-	TRBJ1-2	CASSYGTGSLYGYTF	TGTGCCAGCAGTTACGGGACAGGGAGTCTCTATGGCTACACCTTC
TRBV5-1	TRBD2	-	TRBJ2-7	CASSLQGTSGGSEQYF	TGCGCCAGCAGCTTGCAAGGGACTAGCGGGGGGAGCGAGCAGTACTTC